This passage covers 30 T cell receptor beta chains from one sample sequenced in a study of T-cell memory formation after mild COVID-19. One entry per CDR3 protein results from TCRdb running MiXCR on the 5' RACE reads. This sample has under 450,000 distinct CDR3 sequences, with roughly 14% found just once. The sequenced material came from PBMCs or a T cell subset sorted from them (not recorded which). These receptors came from a man younger than 35 who had mild COVID-19 (a few samples of this study predate the infection). Cell type and time point are not known.

This chain uses TRBV5-6 with TRBJ2-5; D remains unclear. This CDR3 is built from 14 residues. V was pared by 0 bases and J by 9 bases, with 15 bases between. CDR1 is SGHDT and CDR2 is YYEEEE in the germline V gene. The chain's CDR3 is CASSLAGPLDSQYF. The CDR3 DNA follows: TGTGCCAGCAGCTTGGCAGGTCCCCTCGATTCCCAGTACTTC.

This clonotype was found many times. V and J are TRBV5-6 and TRBJ1-4, with no clear D. Germline V lookup: CDR1 SGHDT, CDR2 YYEEEE. V was clipped by 2 bases and J by 8 bases, with 13 bases between them. The CDR3 length is 14 residues. This chain's CDR3 is CASSFRPLVEKLFF. In DNA, the CDR3 is TGTGCCAGCAGCTTCCGACCTCTTGTAGAAAAACTGTTTTTT.

This clonotype appeared a few times. J is TRBJ2-3 and V is TRBV6-2 or TRBV6-3, with D possibly TRBD1 on 5 matching bases. V gave up 7 bases and J gave up 5 bases, with 7 bases separating them. Germline V gene sequence: CDR1 MNHEY, CDR2 SVGEGT. The CDR3 length is 11 residues. The DNA for the CDR3 is TGTGCCAGCACTAGGGGAGATACGCAGTATTTT. Protein: CASTRGDTQYF.

The chain has TRBV20-1 and TRBJ2-1; the match to TRBD2 covers 9 bases. Germline loops: CDR1 DFQATT, CDR2 SNEGSKA (reference sequence). The CDR3 length is 13 residues. The CDR3 nucleotides read TGCACCCCCTTCGGCGGGGGGGCCAGCGAGCAGTTCTTC. It yields the protein CTPFGGGASEQFF.

This clonotype was detected a few times. This sequence joins TRBV28 and TRBJ2-7; no firm D call. CDR3 length: 13 residues. Germline CDR1 MDHEN, CDR2 SYDVKM. V was shortened by 4 bases and J by 4 bases, with 11 bases between the two germline ends. In DNA form, the CDR3 reads TGTGCCAGCAGTTCCCCGGGCAGGTACGAGCAGTACGTC. It is translated as CASSSPGRYEQYV.

This sequence joins TRBV7-2 and TRBJ1-2, with 10 bases aligning to TRBD1. Germline CDR1 SGHTA, CDR2 FQGNSA. The CDR3 contains 14 residues. Unmatched junction bases numbered 11, after V lost 8 bases and J lost 8 bases. The CDR3 bases are TGTGCCAGCCTAAATGTGGGACAGGGGCCGGGCTACACCTTC. Translating it yields CASLNVGQGPGYTF.

There are many counts of this clonotype. The rearrangement joins TRBV5-1 to TRBJ2-5, with 8 bases lining up with TRBD2. The V segment lost 0 bases and the J segment 5 bases; nucleotides outside the gene matches: 9. The CDR3 is 16 residues long. Germline V gene lookup returns CDR1 SGHRS and CDR2 YFSETQ. The CDR3 coding sequence is TGCGCCAGCAGCTTGGTCGTAGCGGGGAGTGGGGAGACCCAGTACTTC. Translating it yields CASSLVVAGSGETQYF.

The genes are TRBV6-1 and TRBJ1-5, with TRBD1 as a possible D gene (5 bases). V lost 3 bases, J lost 2 bases, and 11 bases lay in between. Germline CDR1 reads MNHNS; CDR2 reads SASEGT. The CDR3 has 15 amino acids. The CDR3 region is CASSEAVGGNQPQHF. As DNA, the CDR3 is TGTGCCAGCAGTGAGGCCGTGGGGGGCAATCAGCCCCAGCATTTT.

This clonotype was counted between two and nine times. J is TRBJ2-1 and V is TRBV4-2, with D possibly TRBD1 on 5 matching bases. Germline V CDR1 and CDR2: LGHNA, YNFKEQ. V lost 4 bases to trimming and J lost 2 bases, with 15 bases between them. CDR3 length: 16 residues. The CDR3 sequence is CASSPKGYRPYNEQFF. CDR3 bases: TGTGCCAGCAGCCCGAAGGGGTACCGGCCCTACAATGAGCAGTTCTTC.

The chain links TRBV6-2 or TRBV6-3 to TRBJ2-5; no definite D call. CDR1 is MNHEY, CDR2 SVGEGT, per germline. The CDR3 length is 13 residues. V was shortened by 7 bases and J by 2 bases, with 11 bases between the two germline ends. The CDR3 spells CASTLTEQETQYF. The CDR3 DNA sequence: TGTGCCAGCACCCTGACGGAACAAGAGACCCAGTACTTC.

This clonotype has just a few counts. The rearrangement uses TRBV6-4 and TRBJ2-5; 10 bases are shared with TRBD2. CDR3 length: 16 residues. Germline V gene sequence: CDR1 MRHNA, CDR2 SNTAGT. Losses at the gene ends were 1 base for V and 6 bases for J; bases not matched to a gene: 8. DNA for the CDR3: TGTGCCAGCAGTGACTGGAAACTAGCGGGGTTGAAGACCCAGTACTTC. Translation gives CASSDWKLAGLKTQYF.

The chain is built from TRBV7-8 and TRBJ2-1; 7 bases line up with TRBD2. The CDR3 consists of 17 residues. Germline CDR1 and CDR2: SGHVS and FQNEAQ. V dropped 1 base and J dropped 3; count of bases not matched to a gene: 9. This CDR3 is CASSLVGRASGYNEQFF. CDR3 DNA sequence: TGTGCCAGCAGCTTAGTCGGTCGGGCTAGCGGCTACAATGAGCAGTTCTTC.

This chain connects TRBV21-1 to TRBJ1-6; TRBD1, the table's D call, was not compared with the DNA. TRBV21-1 is shown as a pseudogene. The CDR3 length is 14 residues. The CDR3 DNA sequence: TGTGCCAGCAGCATTGGACAGGGCAATTCACCCCTCCACTTT. It is translated as CASSIGQGNSPLHF.

The chain uses TRBV7-2 and TRBJ1-5; D remains ambiguous. The germline V gene encodes CDR1 SGHTA and CDR2 FQGNSA. The CDR3 extends over 15 amino acids. Trimming removed 0 bases from V and 5 bases from J, with 11 bases in between. For the CDR3, the DNA is TGTGCCAGCAGCTTAGCGCTTGGTCGAGATCAGCCCCAGCATTTT. Translation: CASSLALGRDQPQHF.

This clonotype was seen a few times. The V gene is TRBV20-1, the J gene TRBJ2-3, with a tentative D call TRBD1 (5 bases). In germline, CDR1 is DFQATT, CDR2 SNEGSKA (reference sequence). The CDR3 consists of 14 residues. Trimming took off 5 bases at V and 2 bases at J, with 14 bases between the two ends. CDR3 DNA sequence: TGCAGTGCTCCCGACAGAGAAACCACAGATACGCAGTATTTT. Translation gives CSAPDRETTDTQYF.

The rearrangement uses TRBV6-5 and TRBJ2-3; possible D gene TRBD1, 5 bases. V was pared by 0 bases and J by 2 bases, with 9 bases between. This CDR3 has 15 amino acids. In germline, CDR1 is MNHEY, CDR2 SVGAGI. CDR3 region: CASSYSTQVTDTQYF. In DNA, the CDR3 is TGTGCCAGCAGTTACTCGACACAGGTCACAGATACGCAGTATTTT.

The chain employs TRBV4-1 and TRBJ2-5, with 11 bases identical to TRBD2. The CDR3 runs 16 residues. The germline CDR1 and CDR2 sequences are MGHRA and YSYEKL. The J segment lost 3 bases and the V segment lost 2 bases, leaving 5 bases of the junction unmatched. CDR3: CASSQLAGGRKETQYF. In nucleotides, the CDR3 is TGCGCCAGCAGCCAACTAGCGGGGGGCCGTAAAGAGACCCAGTACTTC.

Points on this clonotype: The CDR3 end shows no conserved phenylalanine or tryptophan, and so a read error is likely. The V gene is TRBV7-9, the J gene TRBJ2-3; TRBD1 is a possible D gene (6 bases). The germline V and J ends were trimmed by 1 base and 0 bases, with 17 bases remaining between them. The CDR3 spans 18 residues. The V gene's germline CDR1 is SEHNR and CDR2 FQNEAQ (reference sequence). The DNA for the CDR3 is TGTGCCAGCAGCTTAGGCTGGCAGGGGATTCCTAGCACAGATACGCAGTATATT. Its protein product is CASSLGWQGIPSTDTQYI.

This rearrangement joins TRBV5-1 to TRBJ2-5; 11 bases fit TRBD1. The CDR3 covers 14 residues. CDR1 SGHRS and CDR2 YFSETQ come from the germline V gene. Unmatched junction bases numbered 3, after V lost 4 bases and J lost 4 bases. Here the CDR3 DNA reads TGCGCCAGCAGCGCGGGACAGGGGGGAGAGACCCAGTACTTC. Encoded protein: CASSAGQGGETQYF.

The chain employs TRBV18 and TRBJ1-2; D call uncertain. In germline, CDR1 is KGHSH, CDR2 LQKENI. This CDR3 has 15 residues. With 0 bases removed from V and 7 bases from J, the gap between germline ends came to 15 bases. CDR3 in amino acids: CASSPPTREVGGYTF. Here the CDR3 DNA reads TGTGCCAGCTCACCACCGACGAGAGAGGTTGGTGGCTACACCTTC.

A few counts support this clonotype. The genes are TRBV28 and TRBJ1-2; D uncertain. V was pared by 2 bases and J by 7 bases, with 8 bases between. This CDR3 spans 12 amino acids. The germline CDR1 and CDR2 sequences are MDHEN and SYDVKM. The CDR3 coding sequence is TGTGCCAGCAGTTTAAGGGAACGTGGCTACACCTTC. Translated, it gives CASSLRERGYTF.

This chain connects TRBV10-3 to TRBJ2-3; no firm D call. The CDR3 runs 14 residues. V gave up 2 bases and J gave up 1 base, with 7 bases separating them. Germline V gene data show CDR1 as ENHRY and CDR2 as SYGVKD. The CDR3 DNA is TGTGCCATCAGTGAGAACCTGGGCACAGATACGCAGTATTTT. It encodes CAISENLGTDTQYF.

The chain joins TRBV5-1 to TRBJ2-5, with D possibly being TRBD1 (5 bases). The CDR3 sequence is 14 residues long. The V and J ends lost 1 base and 5 bases respectively, with 12 bases between them. CDR1 and CDR2 from the germline V gene are SGHRS and YFSETQ. CDR3 sequence (DNA): TGCGCCAGCAGCTTGATTCAGGGTTCGGAGACCCAGTACTTC. Amino acids: CASSLIQGSETQYF.

The sample holds a few counts of this clonotype. This sequence joins TRBV5-1 and TRBJ2-6, with D possibly being TRBD1 (5 bases). V was cut by 2 bases and J by 4 bases, with 10 bases left in between. The CDR3 runs 15 residues. Germline V CDR1 and CDR2: SGHRS, YFSETQ. The CDR3, as DNA: TGCGCCAGCAGCTTTAAGGGGTCAGGGGCCAACGTCCTGACTTTC. This codes for CASSFKGSGANVLTF.

This clonotype was counted many times. The chain recombines TRBV5-1 with TRBJ2-1; D is uncertain. CDR1 SGHRS and CDR2 YFSETQ come from the germline V gene. This CDR3 has 12 residues. The V end was cut by 2 bases, the J end by 9 bases, with 9 bases between. CDR3 protein: CASSFPVGEQFF. CDR3 nucleotides: TGCGCCAGCAGCTTCCCAGTCGGTGAGCAGTTCTTC. Full variable domain (outside the CDR3, taken from reference TRBV5-1 and TRBJ2-1): KAGVTQTPRYLIKTRGQQVTLSCSPISGHRSVSWYQQTPGQGLQFLFEYFSETQRNKGNFPGRFSGRQFSNSRSEMNVSTLELGDSALYLCASSFPVGEQFFGPGTRLTVL.

This chain joins TRBV28 and TRBJ1-6; D is unresolved. V shed 1 base and J shed 6 bases, with 10 bases lying between them. The CDR3 extends over 15 amino acids. Per germline, CDR1 MDHEN and CDR2 SYDVKM. CDR3 sequence: CASSLYESPNSPLHF. The CDR3 DNA is TGTGCCAGCAGTTTATATGAGTCCCCTAATTCACCCCTCCACTTT.

This clonotype came up a few times. The chain joins TRBV4-2 to TRBJ1-2, with a possible D match to TRBD1 (5 bases). CDR1 and CDR2 (germline): LGHNA, YNFKEQ. V was trimmed by 3 bases and J by 5 bases, leaving 16 bases between them. The CDR3 consists of 15 residues. Written as DNA, the CDR3 is TGTGCCAGCAGCCATCCACTGACAGAAAAGTATGGCTACACCTTC. This codes for CASSHPLTEKYGYTF.

The J gene is TRBJ2-1, the V gene TRBV7-9; tentative D call: TRBD1 (6 bases). V lost 2 bases, J lost 5 bases, and 16 bases lay in between. CDR1 and CDR2 from the germline V gene are SEHNR and FQNEAQ (reference sequence). The length of the CDR3 is 16 residues. CDR3 in amino acids: CASSLTGYRAHNEQFF. In DNA form, the CDR3 reads TGTGCCAGCAGCTTAACCGGTTACAGGGCCCACAATGAGCAGTTCTTC.

This clonotype was found a few times. J is TRBJ2-1 and V is TRBV5-1; the match to TRBD1 covers 7 bases. The J segment lost 8 bases and the V segment lost 0 bases, leaving 5 bases of the junction unmatched. The CDR3 is made up of 14 amino acids. Germline lookup yields CDR1 SGHRS and CDR2 YFSETQ. This chain's CDR3 is CASSLDTGADEQFF. CDR3 DNA sequence: TGCGCCAGCAGCTTGGATACAGGGGCCGATGAGCAGTTCTTC.

The gene calls are TRBV7-3 and TRBJ1-1; perhaps TRBD1 as D (5 bases). Trimming took off 5 bases at V and 9 bases at J, with 16 bases between the two ends. Germline V gene data show CDR1 as SGHTA and CDR2 as FQGTGA. This CDR3 contains 13 residues. CDR3 sequence reads: CASSPSPGTQAFF. In DNA form, the CDR3 reads TGTGCCAGCAGCCCCTCCCCGGGGACCCAAGCTTTCTTT.